Listed below are T cell receptor beta chains from one sample, sequenced in a study of CD8+ T cells in alopecia areata. Here immunoSEQ multiplex PCR was the method, and the copy in TCRdb shows in-frame clones only, minus some. Of roughly 98,000 clones listed, about 64% are singletons. The sequencing here drew on CD8+ T cells sorted from blood, taken at week 4, from a patient treated with tofacitinib. All receptors derive from a human donor with alopecia areata. CDR3s include the opening cysteine and the closing phenylalanine or tryptophan. A D gene is named only where the DNA matches it firmly. Some rows have no size entry. The others give once, few or many, or a class for an expanded clone.

cdr3_aa,cdr3_nt,v_call,clone_size,cdr3_length,j_call,d_call
CASSPPNRGRTEAFF,TGTGCCAGCAGTCCCCCGAATAGGGGGCGGACTGAAGCTTTCTTT,TRBV27,.,15,TRBJ1-1,TRBD1
CASSARGLAGLWDTQYF,TGTGCCAGCAGCGCGCGGGGACTAGCGGGGCTTTGGGATACGCAGTATTTT,TRBV11-2,.,17,TRBJ2-3,TRBD2
CASSPPDGPVTEAFF,TGTGCCAGCAGCCCCCCGGACGGCCCGGTCACTGAAGCTTTCTTT,TRBV9,once,15,TRBJ1-1,.
CASQDRGTEAFF,TGTGCCAGCCAGGACAGGGGAACTGAAGCTTTCTTT,TRBV27,few,12,TRBJ1-1,TRBD1
CASCPGTPSEQYF,TGTGCCAGCTGTCCCGGGACACCCAGCGAGCAGTACTTC,TRBV2,.,13,TRBJ2-7,.
CATLPDSSYEQYF,TGTGCCACCCTCCCGGACAGCTCCTACGAGCAGTACTTC,TRBV2,few,13,TRBJ2-7,.
CASNQGVDTEAFF,TGTGCCAGCAATCAGGGCGTTGACACTGAAGCTTTCTTT,TRBV9,.,13,TRBJ1-1,.
CASSSLTGKGTEAFF,TGTGCCAGCAGTTCCCTCACAGGGAAGGGCACTGAAGCTTTCTTT,TRBV27,.,15,TRBJ1-1,.
CASSALAGGHETQYF,TGTGCCAGCAGTGCACTAGCGGGGGGGCACGAGACCCAGTACTTC,TRBV6-1,.,15,TRBJ2-5,TRBD2
CASSPTGLQEQYF,TGCGCCAGCAGCCCCACAGGTCTCCAGGAGCAGTACTTC,TRBV4-3,.,13,TRBJ2-7,.
CASRQDRVLTGELFF,TGTGCCAGCAGGCAAGACAGGGTTCTAACCGGGGAGCTGTTTTTT,TRBV6-5,.,15,TRBJ2-2,TRBD1
CASSVASGGLHEQFF,TGTGCCAGCAGCGTAGCTAGCGGGGGCTTACATGAGCAGTTCTTC,TRBV9,.,15,TRBJ2-1,TRBD2
CASSEDGGNTEAFF,TGCGCCAGCAGCGAAGACGGGGGGAACACTGAAGCTTTCTTT,TRBV4-1,few,14,TRBJ1-1,.
CASSLEGILEPNTGELFF,TGTGCCAGCAGCTTGGAAGGTATACTAGAACCGAACACCGGGGAGCTGTTTTTT,TRBV5-6,.,18,TRBJ2-2,.
CASSDNLQGSTDTQYF,TGTGCCAGCAGCGACAACCTCCAGGGAAGCACAGATACGCAGTATTTT,TRBV7-9,few,16,TRBJ2-3,.
CATSSSHGYTF,TGTGCCACCTCCTCTAGTCATGGCTACACCTTC,TRBV27,once,11,TRBJ1-2,.
CAISTDGRNYGYTF,TGTGCCATCAGTACCGATGGACGGAACTATGGCTACACCTTC,TRBV10-3,few,14,TRBJ1-2,.
CASSDTGASGNTIYF,TGTGCCAGCAGCGATACAGGCGCCTCTGGAAACACCATATATTTT,TRBV9,.,15,TRBJ1-3,.
CAWTVTGGFVTDTQYF,TGTGCCTGGACCGTGACAGGGGGGTTTGTCACAGATACGCAGTATTTT,TRBV30,.,16,TRBJ2-3,TRBD1
CASSLVAGGSTDTQYF,TGCGCCAGCAGCTTGGTAGCGGGGGGGTCCACAGATACGCAGTATTTT,TRBV5-1,.,16,TRBJ2-3,TRBD2
CASSADRENIQYF,TGTGCCAGCAGTGCAGACAGGGAGAACATTCAGTACTTC,TRBV6-5,.,13,TRBJ2-4,TRBD1
CASSYSELPKNIQYF,TGTGCCAGCAGTTACTCGGAGTTACCCAAAAACATTCAGTACTTC,TRBV6-5,many,15,TRBJ2-4,.
CASSQVGAYTDTQYF,TGCGCCAGCAGCCAAGTGGGGGCTTACACAGATACGCAGTATTTT,TRBV4-1,.,15,TRBJ2-3,.
CASSPQGWANQPQHF,TGTGCCAGCAGCCCACAGGGTTGGGCCAATCAGCCCCAGCATTTT,TRBV27,.,15,TRBJ1-5,.
CASSLSDWLYF,TGTGCCAGCAGTTTGTCAGACTGGCTGTACTTC,TRBV28,few,11,TRBJ2-7,.
CASSDRHGSYNEQFF,TGTGCCAGCAGTGACAGGCACGGCTCCTACAATGAGCAGTTCTTC,TRBV6-4,.,15,TRBJ2-1,.
CASSLGTPDEAFF,TGTGCCAGCAGTTTAGGGACACCGGACGAAGCTTTCTTT,TRBV27,.,13,TRBJ1-1,.
CASSLSGLTYEQYF,TGTGCCAGCAGTTTATCGGGACTTACCTACGAGCAGTACTTC,TRBV27,.,14,TRBJ2-7,.
CASSLAVSYEQYF,TGCGCCAGCAGCTTGGCCGTGAGTTACGAGCAGTACTTC,TRBV5-1,few,13,TRBJ2-7,.
CASSQEAPNTGELFF,TGCGCCAGCAGCCAGGAGGCTCCGAACACCGGGGAGCTGTTTTTT,TRBV4-1,.,15,TRBJ2-2,.
CASSQDAGYEQYF,TGCGCCAGCAGCCAAGATGCGGGCTACGAGCAGTACTTC,TRBV4-1,.,13,TRBJ2-7,.
CASSLGNEQFF,TGTGCCAGCAGTTTAGGAAATGAGCAGTTCTTC,TRBV28,.,11,TRBJ2-1,.
CASSFLGKSYGYTF,TGTGCCAGCAGCTTCCTCGGGAAGAGCTATGGCTACACCTTC,TRBV5-6,.,14,TRBJ1-2,.
CASSQDRQGYEQYF,TGCGCCAGCAGCCAAGATCGACAGGGGTACGAGCAGTACTTC,TRBV4-3,once,14,TRBJ2-7,TRBD1
CASSLRRDFPITDTQYF,TGTGCCAGCAGCCTCAGGAGGGACTTTCCCATCACAGATACGCAGTATTTT,TRBV5-6,.,17,TRBJ2-3,.
CASSPGLAGVLIQETQYF,TGTGCCAGCAGCCCAGGACTAGCGGGAGTCCTGATTCAAGAGACCCAGTACTTC,TRBV27,.,18,TRBJ2-5,TRBD2
CASSLFAGIEAFF,TGTGCCAGCAGCTTATTTGCTGGCATCGAAGCTTTCTTT,TRBV7-9,once,13,TRBJ1-1,.
CASSLGAGTGGALNYGYTF,TGTGCCAGCAGCTTAGGGGCCGGGACAGGGGGCGCGTTAAACTATGGCTACACCTTC,TRBV7-9,.,19,TRBJ1-2,TRBD1
CASSLAHVRVDTQYF,TGTGCCAGCAGCTTGGCCCACGTGAGGGTAGATACGCAGTATTTT,TRBV5-6,.,15,TRBJ2-3,.
CASSQASISGRHEQFF,TGTGCCAGCAGCCAAGCGTCGATTAGCGGGAGGCATGAGCAGTTCTTC,TRBV14,.,16,TRBJ2-1,TRBD2
CATSISTDTQYF,TGTGCCACCAGCATTAGCACAGATACGCAGTATTTT,TRBV15,.,12,TRBJ2-3,.
CASGSGVSEQFF,TGTGCTAGTGGGTCCGGGGTCAGTGAGCAGTTCTTC,TRBV12-5,.,12,TRBJ2-1,.
CATSYRETQYF,TGTGCCACCAGCTACCGAGAGACCCAGTACTTC,TRBV15,few,11,TRBJ2-5,.
CASSLRGQGANEQYF,TGTGCCAGCAGCTTAAGAGGACAGGGGGCAAACGAGCAGTACTTC,TRBV13,.,15,TRBJ2-7,TRBD1
CSVHTEKTGGFYGYTF,TGCAGCGTCCATACCGAGAAGACAGGGGGCTTCTATGGCTACACCTTC,TRBV29-1,.,16,TRBJ1-2,TRBD1
CAIQREGLYEQYF,TGTGCCATCCAGCGGGAGGGCCTCTACGAGCAGTACTTC,TRBV10-3,.,13,TRBJ2-7,TRBD2
CASSLAGRNEQFF,TGTGCCAGCAGCTTAGCTGGGAGGAATGAGCAGTTCTTC,TRBV7-6,.,13,TRBJ2-1,.
CASKWTGNTGELFF,TGTGCCAGCAAGTGGACAGGGAACACCGGGGAGCTGTTTTTT,TRBV2,.,14,TRBJ2-2,TRBD1
CASSYSRVRAFF,TGTGCCAGCAGTTACTCCAGGGTTCGGGCTTTCTTT,TRBV6-6,.,12,TRBJ1-1,.
CASRRPFLGPQHF,TGTGCCAGCAGACGACCCTTCCTGGGGCCCCAGCATTTT,TRBV2,.,13,TRBJ1-5,.
CASSPGLASYEQYF,TGTGCCAGCAGTCCGGGACTCGCTTCCTACGAGCAGTACTTC,TRBV27,few,14,TRBJ2-7,.
CAWSGAGGQANEQFF,TGTGCCTGGAGTGGGGCAGGGGGACAAGCGAATGAGCAGTTCTTC,TRBV30,few,15,TRBJ2-1,TRBD1
CASRRPNTGELFF,TGTGCCAGCCGCCGGCCGAACACCGGGGAGCTGTTTTTT,TRBV6-5,.,13,TRBJ2-2,.
CASSLGTGSSPLHF,TGTGCCAGCAGCTTGGGGACAGGGTCGTCACCCCTCCACTTT,TRBV5-6,.,14,TRBJ1-6,TRBD1
CAWTGGSNQPQHF,TGTGCCTGGACAGGGGGTAGCAATCAGCCCCAGCATTTT,TRBV30,.,13,TRBJ1-5,TRBD1
CASSLVGNYEQYF,TGTGCCAGCAGCTTAGTCGGGAACTACGAGCAGTACTTC,TRBV7-3,.,13,TRBJ2-7,.
CASSPGDEQFF,TGTGCCAGCAGTCCGGGAGATGAGCAGTTCTTC,TRBV28,.,11,TRBJ2-1,.
CASSADSVMDEQYF,TGTGCCAGCAGCGCGGACAGCGTCATGGACGAGCAGTACTTC,TRBV9,.,14,TRBJ2-7,.
CASSLPGTEAFF,TGTGCCAGCAGCTTACCGGGTACTGAAGCTTTCTTT,TRBV7-6,.,12,TRBJ1-1,.
CASSEGGGNEQFF,TGTGCCAGTAGCGAGGGAGGAGGCAATGAGCAGTTCTTC,TRBV19,.,13,TRBJ2-1,.